The 19 T cell receptor beta chains given below trace back to one sample, sequenced in a study of early T cells in non-severe SARS-CoV-2 infection. TCRdb re-derived calls from the 5' RACE reads in MiXCR, one entry per CDR3 protein. This table has 90,000 to 120,000 distinct CDR3 sequences, over 10% appearing once. What was sequenced was whole blood. Source of these receptors: an adult who was a healthcare worker with PCR-confirmed SARS-CoV-2 infection or an uninfected control (not recorded which).

This clonotype was seen at least ten times. The genes are TRBV5-1 and TRBJ2-5; TRBD1 matches 9 bases. V lost 7 bases, J lost 5 bases, and 6 bases stayed unmatched. From germline, CDR1 is SGHRS and CDR2 YFSETQ. There are 13 residues in the CDR3. The CDR3 nucleotides are TGCGCCAGCGCGGGACAGGGAGTGGAGACCCAGTACTTC. This gives the protein CASAGQGVETQYF.

This clonotype was detected many times. The gene calls are TRBV15 and TRBJ2-3; D call uncertain. Germline assignment: CDR1 LNHNV and CDR2 YYDKDF (reference sequence). The CDR3 spans 13 residues. Between the trimmed V and J ends, which lost 1 base and 10 bases, there was a span of 12 bases. This CDR3 is CATSRVLDAAQYF. In DNA form, the CDR3 reads TGTGCCACCAGCAGAGTGCTAGACGCTGCGCAGTATTTT.

Details on this clonotype: Given the absence of the conserved phenylalanine or tryptophan at the CDR3 end, a read error is likely. The DNA is left out, because the CDR3 cannot be placed on it with certainty; the CDR3 is given as TCRdb lists it. This chain uses TRBV20-1 with TRBJ1-1; TRBD1 is the table's D call and was not checked against the DNA. The CDR3 spans 13 amino acids, including both terminal residues. The germline V gene has CDR1 DFQATT and CDR2 SNEGSKA (reference sequence). This CDR3 reads CSARGPGQEPIMG.

The rearrangement links TRBV6-1 to TRBJ2-7, with D unresolved. V lost 4 bases and J lost 3, with 10 bases in between. The CDR3 has 13 amino acids. CDR1 and CDR2 (germline): MNHNS, SASEGT. For the CDR3, the DNA is TGTGCCAGCAGTGCGGCGATGATCTACGAGCAGTACTTC. Translation: CASSAAMIYEQYF.

This clonotype was counted only a few times. This chain connects TRBV10-3 to TRBJ1-1; a possible D gene is TRBD1 (5 bases). Per the germline V gene, CDR1 is ENHRY and CDR2 is SYGVKD. V lost 4 bases and J 11 bases, leaving 14 bases between the germline ends. The CDR3 consists of 12 residues. This CDR3 is CAISGGGTEAFF. CDR3 DNA sequence: TGTGCCATCAGTGGGGGTGGGACGGAGGCTTTCTTT.

Many counts were recorded for this clonotype. The chain combines TRBV11-3 with TRBJ1-2; TRBD1 matches at 9 bases. The V segment lost 5 bases and the J segment 3 bases; nucleotides outside the gene matches: 10. Germline assignment: CDR1 SGHNT and CDR2 YENEEA. There are 16 residues in the CDR3. CDR3 coding DNA: TGTGCCAGCAGCCCCGAAGGGCGACAGGGGGACTATGGCTACACCTTC. Residues: CASSPEGRQGDYGYTF.

This clonotype was seen a handful of times. The chain employs TRBV14 and TRBJ1-1, with unresolved D. The V end was cut by 1 base, the J end by 8 bases, with 11 bases between. The CDR3 extends over 13 amino acids. Germline loops: CDR1 SGHDN, CDR2 FVKESK. Written as DNA, the CDR3 is TGTGCCAGCAGCCAAGGACTCTTGGTGGAAGCTTTCTTT. This encodes CASSQGLLVEAFF.

The rearrangement links TRBV10-3 to TRBJ2-3; 7 nucleotides line up with TRBD2. Unmatched junction bases numbered 8, after V lost 5 bases and J lost 3 bases. CDR1 is ENHRY, CDR2 SYGVKD, per germline. The CDR3 runs 15 residues. DNA of the CDR3: TGTGCCATCAGTCGCGGGGGTTCGGCGACAGATACGCAGTATTTT. This gives the protein CAISRGGSATDTQYF.

This clonotype showed up many times. This chain links TRBV20-1 with TRBJ2-7; 10 bases agree with TRBD1. Germline values: CDR1 DFQATT, CDR2 SNEGSKA (reference sequence). The CDR3 has 17 residues. The V gene end was trimmed by 1 base and the J gene end by 1 base; junction bases not matched to a gene: 10. The CDR3 is CSARGASGTGESYEQYF. CDR3 DNA sequence: TGCAGTGCTAGAGGAGCATCCGGGACAGGGGAATCCTACGAGCAGTACTTC.

V usage is TRBV12-3 or TRBV12-4 and J usage is TRBJ1-5, with TRBD1 as a possible D gene (6 bases). The CDR3 extends over 13 amino acids. V lost 6 bases and J 5 bases, leaving 11 bases between the germline ends. CDR3 residues: CASSRGPYQPQHF. As DNA, the CDR3 is TGTGCCAGCAGCCGGGGGCCGTATCAGCCCCAGCATTTT.

The chain is built from TRBV20-1 and TRBJ2-1; 9 bases line up with TRBD2. The J segment lost 6 bases and the V segment lost 4 bases, leaving 7 bases of the junction unmatched. This CDR3 contains 14 residues. Germline V gives CDR1 DFQATT, CDR2 SNEGSKA (reference sequence). The CDR3 loop is CSANRGLAFNEQFF. The CDR3 bases are TGCAGTGCTAACCGAGGACTAGCGTTCAATGAGCAGTTCTTC.

The chain is built from TRBV11-2 and TRBJ2-3; TRBD2 matches 10 bases. The CDR3 consists of 18 residues. The junction had 13 bases not matched to a gene; V was cut back by 5 bases and J by 2 bases. Germline V lookup: CDR1 SGHAT, CDR2 FQNNGV. The CDR3 nucleotides read TGTGCCAGCAGCCAGGGTTGGTATAGCGGGAGGACCACAGATACGCAGTATTTT. It translates to CASSQGWYSGRTTDTQYF.

This clonotype came up many times. The J gene is TRBJ2-7, the V gene TRBV27, with D possibly TRBD1 on 5 matching bases. Germline CDR1 is MNHEY and CDR2 is SMNVEV (reference sequence). CDR3 length: 14 residues. V was clipped by 0 bases and J by 5 bases, with 11 bases between them. CDR3 amino acids: CASSLSARVHEQYF. The CDR3 nucleotides are TGTGCCAGCAGTTTATCTGCCAGGGTGCACGAGCAGTACTTC.

This clonotype was recorded a few times. This chain connects TRBV15 to TRBJ2-1, with 7 nucleotides matching TRBD2. CDR3 size: 15 residues. The germline V gene has CDR1 LNHNV and CDR2 YYDKDF (reference sequence). J was trimmed by 6 bases and V by 0 bases; bases with no gene match: 5. CDR3 region: CATSRDRLATNEQFF. The DNA of the CDR3 is TGTGCCACCAGCAGAGATCGACTAGCCACCAATGAGCAGTTCTTC.

The table lists this clonotype with a few counts. V is TRBV28 and J is TRBJ2-5; 7 bases map to TRBD1. Looked up from germline, CDR1 is MDHEN and CDR2 is SYDVKM. J was trimmed by 0 bases and V by 5 bases; bases with no gene match: 9. The CDR3 has 16 residues. The CDR3 reads CASSPRTGQYQETQYF. CDR3 sequence (DNA): TGTGCCAGCAGTCCTCGGACAGGCCAGTACCAAGAGACCCAGTACTTC.

The genes are TRBV6-5 and TRBJ2-7, with TRBD2 matching 8 bases. The CDR3 length is 16 residues. The V and J ends lost 6 bases and 0 bases, in that order; junction bases with no gene match: 10. The germline V gene has CDR1 MNHEY and CDR2 SVGAGI. DNA of the CDR3: TGTGCCAGCAGGCTTCTGGCGGGAGGCAGCTCCTACGAGCAGTACTTC. Encoded protein: CASRLLAGGSSYEQYF.

The V and J genes are TRBV5-1 and TRBJ2-7, with 9 bases lining up with TRBD2. CDR3 length: 15 amino acids. The V gene's germline CDR1 is SGHRS and CDR2 YFSETQ. V lost 0 bases and J lost 3; bases outside the gene matches: 4. CDR3 DNA sequence: TGCGCCAGCAGCTTGGTGGCTAGCGGGAACTACGAGCAGTACTTC. Its translation: CASSLVASGNYEQYF.

There are a few counts of this clonotype. J is TRBJ2-7 and V is TRBV11-3; 7 nucleotides agree with TRBD2. In germline, CDR1 is SGHNT, CDR2 YENEEA. J gave up 3 bases and V 5 bases, and 13 bases lay outside the gene matches. This CDR3 contains 16 residues. The chain's CDR3 is CASSPPRGGDVYEQYF. The CDR3 DNA reads TGTGCCAGCAGCCCCCCGAGGGGAGGGGATGTCTACGAGCAGTACTTC.

In this sample, this clonotype turned up a few times. J is TRBJ2-7 and V is TRBV2, with TRBD1 matching over 10 bases. J was trimmed by 5 bases and V by 7 bases; bases with no gene match: 8. Germline V gives CDR1 SNHLY, CDR2 FYNNEI. The CDR3 totals 14 residues. The CDR3 coding sequence is TGTGCCAGCAAAGGGGGACAGGGGTGGAACGAGCAGTACTTC. This codes for CASKGGQGWNEQYF.